This TCR beta chain was obtained from a study of neurological immune-mediated disorders. Study results and limitations: The greatest degree of TCR clonal expansion was observed in HTLV-1-associated myelopathy, with the lowest in multiple sclerosis, below that of healthy controls.

This clonotype has ten or more counts. Its antigen is unknown. Germline V gives CDR1 DFQATT, CDR2 SNEGSKA (reference sequence). V was pared by 5 bases and J by 5 bases, with 3 bases of the junction left unmatched. This CDR3 is built from 13 residues. Preparation of the unsorted libraries drew on 2 million PBMCs stored at -80 C. TCRdb analysed the 5' RACE reads with MiXCR anew, one entry per CDR3 protein. The sample lists 20,000 to 25,000 distinct CDR3 sequences; about 16% were seen once. This chain joins TRBV20-1 and TRBJ1-6; 7 bases are shared with TRBD1. The sample was PBMCs. This TCR was sampled from a female donor with HTLV-1-associated myelopathy (HAM/TSP). CDR3 DNA: TGCAGTGCTCCTACAGGGGATAATTCACCCCTCCACTTT. Translating gives CSAPTGDNSPLHF.